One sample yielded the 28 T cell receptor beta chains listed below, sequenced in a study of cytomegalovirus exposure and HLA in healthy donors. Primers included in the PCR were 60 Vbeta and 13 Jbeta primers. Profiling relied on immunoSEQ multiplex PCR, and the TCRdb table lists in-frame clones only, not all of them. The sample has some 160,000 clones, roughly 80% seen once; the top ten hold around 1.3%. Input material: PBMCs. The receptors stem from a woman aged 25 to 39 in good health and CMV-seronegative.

CDR3: CASSSLAGAVNTGELFF. In DNA form, the CDR3 reads TGTGCCAGCAGCTCACTAGCGGGGGCCGTGAACACCGGGGAGCTGTTTTTT. The gene calls are TRBV4-2 and TRBJ2-2; 11 nucleotides agree with TRBD2. From germline, CDR1 is LGHNA and CDR2 YNFKEQ. Trimming removed 5 bases from V and 1 base from J; junction bases left unmatched: 6. CDR3 length equals 17 residues.

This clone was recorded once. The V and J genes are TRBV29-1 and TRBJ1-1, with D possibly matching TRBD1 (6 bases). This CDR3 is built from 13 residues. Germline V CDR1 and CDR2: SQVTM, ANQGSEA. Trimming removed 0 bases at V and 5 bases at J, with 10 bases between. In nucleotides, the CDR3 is TGCAGCGTTGAAGATCGGCAGGGGACTGAAGCTTTCTTT. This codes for CSVEDRQGTEAFF.

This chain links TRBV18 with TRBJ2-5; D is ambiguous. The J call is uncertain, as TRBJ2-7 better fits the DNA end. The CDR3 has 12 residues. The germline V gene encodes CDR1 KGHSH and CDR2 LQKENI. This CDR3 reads CASSPTPYEQYF. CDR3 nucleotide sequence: TGTGCCAGCTCCCCTACTCCCTACGAGCAGTACTTC.

The CDR3 spells CASSIGTGKAPQHF. CDR3 nucleotides: TGTGCCAGTAGTATCGGGACAGGGAAGGCGCCCCAGCATTTT. This sequence joins TRBV19 and TRBJ1-5; 9 bases map to TRBD1. Germline V lookup: CDR1 LNHDA, CDR2 SQIVND (reference sequence). This CDR3 is built from 14 residues. After removal of 3 bases from V and 9 bases from J, the junction contained 6 bases not matched to a gene.

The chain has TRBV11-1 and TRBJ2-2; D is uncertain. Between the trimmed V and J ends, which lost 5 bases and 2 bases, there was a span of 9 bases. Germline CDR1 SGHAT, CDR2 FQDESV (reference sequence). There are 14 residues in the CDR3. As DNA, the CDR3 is TGTGCCAGCAGCCCCTCCCTCAACACCGGGGAGCTGTTTTTT. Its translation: CASSPSLNTGELFF.

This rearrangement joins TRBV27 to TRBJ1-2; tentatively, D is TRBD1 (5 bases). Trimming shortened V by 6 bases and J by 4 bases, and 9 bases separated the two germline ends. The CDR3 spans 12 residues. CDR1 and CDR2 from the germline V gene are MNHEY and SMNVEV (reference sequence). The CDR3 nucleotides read TGTGCCAGCAGAGCAGACAGCTATGGCTACACCTTC. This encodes CASRADSYGYTF.

CDR3 sequence: CASSPEAATEAFF. The CDR3 region has the DNA TGTGCCAGCTCACCAGAGGCAGCCACTGAAGCTTTCTTT. The chain employs TRBV18 and TRBJ1-1, with D uncertain. Trimming removed 2 bases at V and 4 bases at J, with 8 bases between. The CDR3 has 13 amino acids. The germline V gene encodes CDR1 KGHSH and CDR2 LQKENI. The full variable domain, with the rest looked up from reference TRBV18 and TRBJ1-1, is NAGVMQNPRHLVRRRGQEARLRCSPMKGHSHVYWYRQLPEEGLKFMVYLQKENIIDESGMPKERFSAEFPKEGPSILRIQQVVRGDSAAYFCASSPEAATEAFFGQGTRLTVV.

The CDR3 bases are TGTGCCAGCAGCGTCGGACAGGAAACTGAAGCTTTCTTT. This gives the protein CASSVGQETEAFF. This sequence joins TRBV2 and TRBJ1-1, with 7 bases matching TRBD1. The CDR3 covers 13 residues. Trimming took 6 bases from V and 5 from J; bases not matched to a gene: 6. Germline V CDR1 and CDR2: SNHLY, FYNNEI.

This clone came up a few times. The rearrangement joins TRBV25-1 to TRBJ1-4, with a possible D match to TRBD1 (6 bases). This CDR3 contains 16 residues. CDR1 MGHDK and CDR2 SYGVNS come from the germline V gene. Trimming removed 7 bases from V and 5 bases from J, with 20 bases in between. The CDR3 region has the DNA TGTGCCAGCACCCACGCAAGGGGGAGGGGAAATGAAAAACTGTTTTTT. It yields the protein CASTHARGRGNEKLFF.

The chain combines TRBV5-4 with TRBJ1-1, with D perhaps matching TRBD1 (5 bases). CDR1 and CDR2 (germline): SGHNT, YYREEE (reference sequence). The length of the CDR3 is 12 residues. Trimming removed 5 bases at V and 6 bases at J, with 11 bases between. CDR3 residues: CASSYDSAEAFF. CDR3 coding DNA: TGTGCCAGCAGTTACGACAGTGCTGAAGCTTTCTTT.

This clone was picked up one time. CDR3 residues: CASSVENRGETEAFF. CDR3 coding DNA: TGTGCCAGCAGCGTCGAGAACAGGGGAGAGACTGAAGCTTTCTTT. The chain combines TRBV9 with TRBJ1-1; 7 nucleotides align to TRBD1. The germline CDR1 and CDR2 sequences are SGDLS and YYNGEE. With 2 bases clipped from V and 5 bases from J, the junction kept 9 bases outside the gene matches. The CDR3 consists of 15 residues.

The CDR3 here is CACTNGWDEQYF. The CDR3 coding sequence is TGTGCCTGCACTAACGGTTGGGACGAGCAGTACTTC. This chain joins TRBV30 and TRBJ2-7; no clear D. The CDR3 is 12 amino acids. Trimming cost V 6 bases and J 5 bases, with 14 bases left between them. Germline-derived CDR1 and CDR2 are GTSNPN and SVGIG (reference sequence). The whole variable domain, filled in from reference TRBV30 and TRBJ2-7, reads SQTIHQWPATLVQPVGSPLSLECTVEGTSNPNLYWYRQAAGRGLQLLFYSVGIGQISSEVPQNLSASRPQDRQFILSSKKLLLSDSGFYLCACTNGWDEQYFGPGTRLTVT.

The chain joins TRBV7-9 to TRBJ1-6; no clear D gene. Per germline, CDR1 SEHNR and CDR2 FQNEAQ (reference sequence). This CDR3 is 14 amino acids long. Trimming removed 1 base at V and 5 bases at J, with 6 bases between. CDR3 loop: CASSLVPDNSPLHF. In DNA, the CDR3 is TGTGCCAGCAGCTTAGTGCCAGATAATTCACCCCTCCACTTT.

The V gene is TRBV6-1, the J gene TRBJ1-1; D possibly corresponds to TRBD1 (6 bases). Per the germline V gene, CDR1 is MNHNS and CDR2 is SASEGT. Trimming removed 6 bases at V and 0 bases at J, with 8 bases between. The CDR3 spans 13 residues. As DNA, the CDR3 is TGTGCCAGCAGGAGGACAGTGAACACTGAAGCTTTCTTT. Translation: CASRRTVNTEAFF.

In DNA form, the CDR3 reads TGTGCCAGCAGCCGTGGGGCTGGTTTAGAGCAGTACTTC. The encoded protein is CASSRGAGLEQYF. The chain combines TRBV14 with TRBJ2-7; TRBD1 might be the D (5 bases). V shed 4 bases and J shed 7 bases, with 14 bases lying between them. The CDR3 length is 13 residues. Germline V lookup: CDR1 SGHDN, CDR2 FVKESK.

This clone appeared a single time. CDR3 sequence reads: CASSLLAGERGDTQYF. The CDR3 DNA sequence: TGCGCCAGCAGCTTGTTGGCGGGGGAGCGGGGAGATACGCAGTATTTT. The chain couples TRBV5-1 to TRBJ2-3; 7 bases agree with TRBD2. The CDR3 extends over 16 amino acids. Germline CDR1 and CDR2: SGHRS and YFSETQ. Unmatched junction bases numbered 10, after V lost 1 base and J lost 5 bases.

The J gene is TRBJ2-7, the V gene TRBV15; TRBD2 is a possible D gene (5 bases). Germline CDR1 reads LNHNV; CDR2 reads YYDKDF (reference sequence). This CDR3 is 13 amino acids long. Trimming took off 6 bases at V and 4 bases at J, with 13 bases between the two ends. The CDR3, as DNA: TGTGCCACCAGGGAAGGACTTTTTTACGAGCAGTACTTC. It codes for CATREGLFYEQYF.

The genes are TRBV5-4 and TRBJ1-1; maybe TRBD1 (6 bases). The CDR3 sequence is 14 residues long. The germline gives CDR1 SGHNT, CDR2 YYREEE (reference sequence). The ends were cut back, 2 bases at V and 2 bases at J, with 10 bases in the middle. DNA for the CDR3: TGTGCCAGCAGCTTTTCCGGGACAAACACTGAAGCTTTCTTT. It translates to CASSFSGTNTEAFF.

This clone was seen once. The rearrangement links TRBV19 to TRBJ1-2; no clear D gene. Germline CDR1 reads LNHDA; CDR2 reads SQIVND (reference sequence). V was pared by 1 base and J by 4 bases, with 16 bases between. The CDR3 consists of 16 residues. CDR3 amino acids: CASSIGGSTATYGYTF. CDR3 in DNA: TGTGCCAGTAGTATAGGAGGAAGTACCGCTACCTATGGCTACACCTTC.

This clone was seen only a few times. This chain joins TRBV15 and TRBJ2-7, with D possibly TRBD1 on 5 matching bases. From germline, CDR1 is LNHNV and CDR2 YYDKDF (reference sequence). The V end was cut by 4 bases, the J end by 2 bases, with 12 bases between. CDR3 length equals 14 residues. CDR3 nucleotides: TGTGCCACCAGCACACGGACACCGCCCTACGAGCAGTACTTC. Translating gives CATSTRTPPYEQYF.

In nucleotides, the CDR3 is TGTGCCAGCAGCTACGATCTAACAGGGTCGGACACTGAAGCTTTCTTT. It encodes CASSYDLTGSDTEAFF. The genes are TRBV7-9 and TRBJ1-1; D might be TRBD1 (6 bases). Trimming shortened V by 4 bases and J by 3 bases, and 18 bases separated the two germline ends. Germline CDR1 is SEHNR and CDR2 is FQNEAQ (reference sequence). The CDR3 runs to 16 residues.

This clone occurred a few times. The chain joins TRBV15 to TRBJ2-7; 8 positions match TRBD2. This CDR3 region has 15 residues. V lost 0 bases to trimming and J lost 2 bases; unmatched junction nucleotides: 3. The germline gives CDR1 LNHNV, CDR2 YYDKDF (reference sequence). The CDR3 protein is CATSRDYGGAYEQYF. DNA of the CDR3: TGTGCCACCAGCAGAGATTACGGGGGGGCCTACGAGCAGTACTTC.

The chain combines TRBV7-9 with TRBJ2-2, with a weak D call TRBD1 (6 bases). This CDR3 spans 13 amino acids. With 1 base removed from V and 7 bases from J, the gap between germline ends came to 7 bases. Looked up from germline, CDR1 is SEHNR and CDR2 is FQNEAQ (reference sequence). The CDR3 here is CASSLEGVGELFF. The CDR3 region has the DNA TGTGCCAGCAGCTTAGAGGGGGTCGGGGAGCTGTTTTTT.

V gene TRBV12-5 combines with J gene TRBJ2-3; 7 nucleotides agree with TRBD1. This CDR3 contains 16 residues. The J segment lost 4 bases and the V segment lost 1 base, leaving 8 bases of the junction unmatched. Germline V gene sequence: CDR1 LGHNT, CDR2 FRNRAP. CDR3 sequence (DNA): TGTGCTAGTGGTTTGGGACAGGGCCTGGAGGCAGATACGCAGTATTTT. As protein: CASGLGQGLEADTQYF.

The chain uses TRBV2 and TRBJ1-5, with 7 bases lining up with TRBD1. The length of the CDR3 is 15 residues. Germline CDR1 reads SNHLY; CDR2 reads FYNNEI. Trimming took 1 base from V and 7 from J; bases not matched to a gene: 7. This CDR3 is CASSEGHRGRQPQHF. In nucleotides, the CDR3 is TGTGCCAGCAGTGAAGGACACAGGGGTCGGCAGCCCCAGCATTTT.

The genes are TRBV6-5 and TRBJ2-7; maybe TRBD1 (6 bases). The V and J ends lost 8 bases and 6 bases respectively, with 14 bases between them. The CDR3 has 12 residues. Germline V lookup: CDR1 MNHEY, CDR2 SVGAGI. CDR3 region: CASGTSDLEQYF. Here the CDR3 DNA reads TGTGCCAGCGGGACATCGGACCTCGAGCAGTACTTC.

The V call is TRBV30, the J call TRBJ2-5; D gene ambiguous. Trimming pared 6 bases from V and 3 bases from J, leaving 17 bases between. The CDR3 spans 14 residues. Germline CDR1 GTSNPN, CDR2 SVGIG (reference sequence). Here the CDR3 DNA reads TGTGCCTGCTCTCAATACCAGGATAAAGAGACCCAGTACTTC. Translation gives CACSQYQDKETQYF.

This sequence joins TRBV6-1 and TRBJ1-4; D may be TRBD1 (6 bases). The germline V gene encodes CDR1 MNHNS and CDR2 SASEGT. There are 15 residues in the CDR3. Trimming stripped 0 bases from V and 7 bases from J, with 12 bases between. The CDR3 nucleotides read TGTGCCAGCAGTGAAGCTGGGGGCAGGGGTGAAAAACTGTTTTTT. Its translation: CASSEAGGRGEKLFF.